The 8 T cell receptor beta chains below were found in one sample sequenced in a study of blood T cell repertoires in COVID-19 (dated by TCRdb to about 2020). Receptor amplification or capture employed the immunoSEQ multiplex PCR assay. Drawn from immuneACCESS, this table holds only the in-frame rearrangements with V and J called that TCRdb kept. Clones are partly lost; checked studies trace under half to an unresolved V gene and leave the rest unexplained. The sample table shows approximately 260,000 clones, and around 91% are seen once. The top ten clones comprise roughly 2.2% of the sample. Sequenced input: peripheral blood. These receptors were collected from a woman aged 55-69 years with COVID-19, enrolled during active disease.

The chain couples TRBV18 to TRBJ1-6; D is ambiguous. The CDR3 is 13 residues long. Germline V CDR1 and CDR2: KGHSH, LQKENI. V lost 2 bases to trimming and J lost 4 bases, with 3 bases between them. The CDR3 loop reads CASSPSYNSPLHF. The CDR3 DNA follows: TGTGCCAGCTCACCATCTTATAATTCACCCCTCCACTTT.

This clone was recorded only once. V gene TRBV19 combines with J gene TRBJ1-2; 9 bases are shared with TRBD1. V shed 4 bases and J 4 bases; nucleotides not matched to a gene: 10. CDR1 is LNHDA, CDR2 SQIVND, per germline (reference sequence). The CDR3 consists of 16 residues. CDR3 sequence (DNA): TGTGCCAGTAGTACCGGGACAGGGTGGGGTGTCTATGGCTACACCTTC. Amino acid sequence: CASSTGTGWGVYGYTF.

This chain uses TRBV24-1 with TRBJ1-1, with D perhaps TRBD1 (6 bases). The CDR3 length is 13 residues. Trimming shortened V by 12 bases and J by 1 base, and 14 bases separated the two germline ends. Germline assignment: CDR1 KGHDR and CDR2 SFDVKD. CDR3 loop: CAGRTQGNTEAFF. CDR3 DNA: TGTGCCGGGCGGACACAGGGGAACACTGAAGCTTTCTTT.

This clone has just one count. The chain links TRBV7-9 to TRBJ2-3, with 8 positions matching TRBD2. Germline V gene sequence: CDR1 SEHNR, CDR2 FQNEAQ (reference sequence). V shed 1 base, J shed 2 bases, and the junction held 5 bases outside the gene matches. The CDR3 runs 16 residues. The CDR3 DNA is TGTGCCAGCAGCTTAGGAACTAGCGGAATCACAGATACGCAGTATTTT. This encodes CASSLGTSGITDTQYF.

CDR3: CASSLGQGVYNSPLHF. Written as DNA, the CDR3 is TGTGCCAGCAGCCTTGGACAGGGAGTGTATAATTCACCCCTCCACTTT. The chain has TRBV11-1 and TRBJ1-6; 8 bases fit TRBD1. The CDR3 is 16 residues long. V trimming: 5 bases; J trimming: 4 bases; junction bases outside the gene matches: 7. Germline CDR1 SGHAT, CDR2 FQDESV (reference sequence).

The rearrangement links TRBV6-1 to TRBJ2-2; 7 nucleotides line up with TRBD2. Germline loops: CDR1 MNHNS, CDR2 SASEGT. The CDR3 runs 16 residues. The ends lost 1 base at V and 4 bases at J; junction bases unmatched: 6. CDR3 region: CASSEGPLASTGELFF. For the CDR3, the DNA is TGTGCCAGCAGTGAAGGCCCACTAGCGAGCACCGGGGAGCTGTTTTTT.

As for this clone: Other DNA sequences in this sample translate to the same CDR3. The chain has TRBV5-1 and TRBJ2-2; no firm D call. CDR3 length: 14 residues. Germline V gene sequence: CDR1 SGHRS, CDR2 YFSETQ. V gave up 0 bases and J gave up 0 bases, with 3 bases separating them. The DNA for the CDR3 is TGCGCCAGCAGCTTGGGGCCGAACACCGGGGAGCTGTTTTTT. Translated, it gives CASSLGPNTGELFF.

The chain couples TRBV10-2 to TRBJ2-7; TRBD2 matches at 10 bases. Germline V gene sequence: CDR1 WSHSY, CDR2 SAAADI. V lost 6 bases and J lost 6; bases outside the gene matches: 5. The CDR3 length is 13 residues. Here the CDR3 reads CASRAAGGAEQYF. The CDR3, as DNA: TGCGCCAGCAGGGCAGCGGGGGGGGCCGAGCAGTACTTC.